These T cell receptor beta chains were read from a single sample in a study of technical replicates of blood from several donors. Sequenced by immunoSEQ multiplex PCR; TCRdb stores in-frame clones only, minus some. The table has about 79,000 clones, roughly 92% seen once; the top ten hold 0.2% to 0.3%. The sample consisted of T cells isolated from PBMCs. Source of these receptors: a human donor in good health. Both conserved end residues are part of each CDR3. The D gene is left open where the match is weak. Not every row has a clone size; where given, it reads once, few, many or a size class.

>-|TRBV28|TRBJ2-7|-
TGTGGAACAGCCATTACCACCTACGAGCAGTACTTC
CGTAITTYEQYF
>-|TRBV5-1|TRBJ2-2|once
TGCGCCAGCAGCTTGGCCCCCTTTCCGACAAGAACCGGGGAGCTGTTTTTT
CASSLAPFPTRTGELFF
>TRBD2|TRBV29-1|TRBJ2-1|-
TGCAGCGTTGACAGACTAGCGGGTCTGAGCTCCTACAATGAGCAGTTCTTC
CSVDRLAGLSSYNEQFF
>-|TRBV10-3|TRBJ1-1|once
TGTGCCACCTTTGGCACAGCCCGAGGGTTCACTGAAGCTTTCTTT
CATFGTARGFTEAFF
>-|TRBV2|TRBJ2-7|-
TGTGCCAGCAGGACGACTTTCCACTACGAGCAGTACTTC
CASRTTFHYEQYF
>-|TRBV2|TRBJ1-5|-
TGTGCCAGCAGTGAATCCCAGGTTTACTTACATAGCAATCAGCCCCAGCATTTT
CASSESQVYLHSNQPQHF
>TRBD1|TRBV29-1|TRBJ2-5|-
TGCAGCGTTGAAAGAGGCAGTCAGGGGACAGCGCAAGAGACCCAGTACTTC
CSVERGSQGTAQETQYF
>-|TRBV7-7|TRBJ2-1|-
TGTGCCAGCAGTCCTACAGGGATCTTC
CASSPTGIF
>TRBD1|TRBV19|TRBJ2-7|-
TGTGCCAGTAGTAGAGGGACAGGGGCCTACGAGCAGTACTTC
CASSRGTGAYEQYF
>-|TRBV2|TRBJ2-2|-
TGTGCCAGCACCCGAGAAAACACCGGGGAGCTGTTTTTT
CASTRENTGELFF
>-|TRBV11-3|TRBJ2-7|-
TGTGCCAGCAGCTTCGTTCACGGGGGCTCCTACGAGCAGTACTTC
CASSFVHGGSYEQYF
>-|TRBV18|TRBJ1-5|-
TGTGCCAGCTCACCAACAGAGGGAGATAATCAGCCCCAGCATTTT
CASSPTEGDNQPQHF
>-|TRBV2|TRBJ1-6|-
TGTGCCAGCAGCCTTCTTCCCGGGGACTATAATTCACCCCTCCACTTT
CASSLLPGDYNSPLHF
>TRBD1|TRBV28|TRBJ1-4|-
TGTGCCAGCAGTTTGACCAGGGGGCAGGGTGAAAAACTGTTTTTT
CASSLTRGQGEKLFF
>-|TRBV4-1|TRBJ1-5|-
TGCGCCAGCAGCCAAGTTCCGGGGGTGGGACAGCCCCAGCATTTT
CASSQVPGVGQPQHF
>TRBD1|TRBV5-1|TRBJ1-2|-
TGCGCCAGCAGCACCACAGGGGAGTGGTATGGCTACACCTTC
CASSTTGEWYGYTF
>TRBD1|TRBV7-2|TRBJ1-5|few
TGTGCCAGCAGCTCACAGGGGGGTCAGCCCCAGCATTTT
CASSSQGGQPQHF
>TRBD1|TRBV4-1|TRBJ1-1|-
TGCGCCAGCAGCCGCGGACAGGGGCCGAACACTGAAGCTTTCTTT
CASSRGQGPNTEAFF
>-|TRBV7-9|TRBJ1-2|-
TGTGCCAGCAGCTTAGAGTTCGGGGGAGTTGATGGCTACACCTTC
CASSLEFGGVDGYTF
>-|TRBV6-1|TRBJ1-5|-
TGTGCCAGCAGAAACATTCAGCCCCAGCATTTT
CASRNIQPQHF
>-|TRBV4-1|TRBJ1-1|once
TGCGCCAGCAGCCAGGTAGTAAACACTGAAGCTTTCTTT
CASSQVVNTEAFF
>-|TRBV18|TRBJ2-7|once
TGTGCCAGCTCACCAAGTAGAGCGGGCCTCAGCTCCTACGAGCAGTACTTC
CASSPSRAGLSSYEQYF
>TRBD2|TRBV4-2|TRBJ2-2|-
TGTGCCAGCAGCCAACCGGGGCTAGCGGAGAACACCGGGGAGCTGTTTTTT
CASSQPGLAENTGELFF
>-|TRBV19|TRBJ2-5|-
TGTGCCAGTAGTATTGTGGTCGGGGAGACCCAGTACTTC
CASSIVVGETQYF
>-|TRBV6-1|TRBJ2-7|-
TGTGCCAGCAGGGAAGTTCGGGGAAACTACGAGCAGTACTTC
CASREVRGNYEQYF
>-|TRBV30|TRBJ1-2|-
TGTGCCTGGACCCCAGGGTTCGGTGGCTACACCTTC
CAWTPGFGGYTF
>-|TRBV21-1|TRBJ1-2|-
TGTGTTGAGACTGGTGGTGCCTACTATGGCTACACCTTC
CVETGGAYYGYTF
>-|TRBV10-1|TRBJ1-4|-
TGCGCCAGCAGTGAGTCTGACAGCCCGGAAAAACTGTTTTTT
CASSESDSPEKLFF
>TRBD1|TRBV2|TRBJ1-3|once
TGTGCCAGCAGCGGAGGGACAGGCTCTGGAAACACCATATATTTT
CASSGGTGSGNTIYF
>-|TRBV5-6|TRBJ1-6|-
TGTGCCAGCAGCTTCCTGGCGGGGAGCTCCTATAATTCACCCCTCCACTTT
CASSFLAGSSYNSPLHF
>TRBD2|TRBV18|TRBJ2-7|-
TGTGCCAGCTCACTATTACGAGCGGGGGAGCAGTACTTC
CASSLLRAGEQYF
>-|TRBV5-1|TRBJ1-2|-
TGCGCCAGCACGGAGGGAGACGGCTACACCTTC
CASTEGDGYTF
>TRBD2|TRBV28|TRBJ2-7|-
TGTGCCAGCAGCCAAGTGGGACTAGCGGGAGGGCCCCGGTTTAACTACGAGCAGTACTTC
CASSQVGLAGGPRFNYEQYF
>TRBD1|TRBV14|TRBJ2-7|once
TGTGCCAGCAGCCAAGATCCGGGACAGGGAGCCTACGAGCAGTACTTC
CASSQDPGQGAYEQYF
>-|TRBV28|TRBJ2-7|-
TGTGCCAGCAGCTCTCTCCCGGGACTCCAATACTCCTACGAGCAGTACTTC
CASSSLPGLQYSYEQYF
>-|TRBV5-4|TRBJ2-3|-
TGTGCCAGCAGCTTGGAACGGTTTCGTACAGATACGCAGTATTTT
CASSLERFRTDTQYF
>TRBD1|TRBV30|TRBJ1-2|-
TGTGCCTGGAGCGGTAGTAAAACGTCCAATGAGACAGGGTATAACTATGGCTACACCTTC
CAWSGSKTSNETGYNYGYTF
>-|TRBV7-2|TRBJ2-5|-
TGTGCCAGCAGTCCCCCGGGTGTGAAGGAGACCCAGTACTTC
CASSPPGVKETQYF
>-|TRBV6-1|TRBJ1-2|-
TGTGCCAGCACCCTAGGGGTAGGGTATGGCTACACCTTC
CASTLGVGYGYTF
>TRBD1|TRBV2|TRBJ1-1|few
TGTGCCAGCAGCACCGGTTGGACAGGGGAGACTGAAGCTTTCTTT
CASSTGWTGETEAFF
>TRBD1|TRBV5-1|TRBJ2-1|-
TGCGCCAGTTCAAGGGGACAGGGGGCGTACAATGAGCAGTTCTTC
CASSRGQGAYNEQFF
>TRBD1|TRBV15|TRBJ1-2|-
TGTGCCACCAGCGGGGACAGTAGGGGCTACACCTTC
CATSGDSRGYTF
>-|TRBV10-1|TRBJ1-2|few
TGCGCCAGCAGCTTCCAGGGTGACTACACCTTC
CASSFQGDYTF
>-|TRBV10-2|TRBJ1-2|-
TGCGCCAGCAGTGGGGACATGTACTATGGCTACACCTTC
CASSGDMYYGYTF
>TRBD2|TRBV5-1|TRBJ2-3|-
TGCGCCAGCAGCCGGGGGGGACGCACAGATACGCAGTATTTT
CASSRGGRTDTQYF
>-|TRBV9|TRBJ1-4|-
TGTGCCAGCAGCGTTCAGAGAACAGGCGATACTAATGAAAAACTGTTTTTT
CASSVQRTGDTNEKLFF
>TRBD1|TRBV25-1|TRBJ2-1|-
TGTGCCAGCAGTTATGACAGGGGGTTCGACAATGAGCAGTTCTTC
CASSYDRGFDNEQFF
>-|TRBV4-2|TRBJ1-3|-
TGTGCCAGCAGCCAAGGTGGCGGAAACACCATATATTTT
CASSQGGGNTIYF
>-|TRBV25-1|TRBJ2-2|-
TGTGCCAGCAGTGAATCGGTAATCTCCGGGGAGCTGTTTTTT
CASSESVISGELFF
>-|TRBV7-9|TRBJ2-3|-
TGTGCTTGCGAAACCGATACGCAGTATTTT
CACETDTQYF
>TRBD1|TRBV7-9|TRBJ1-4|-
TGTGCCAGCAGCTCTTCTGCGCGAGGAATTTTAGGGGGCGGTGAAAAACTGTTTTTT
CASSSSARGILGGGEKLFF
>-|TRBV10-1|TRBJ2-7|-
TGCGCCAGCAGGGGCTTAGTTTACGAGCAGTACTTC
CASRGLVYEQYF
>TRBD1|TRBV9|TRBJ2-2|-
TGTGCCAGCAGCGGGACAGGGAAGCTGTTTTTT
CASSGTGKLFF
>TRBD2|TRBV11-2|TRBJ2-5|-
TGTGCCAGCAGCATAAGGAGGGGACTAGCGGGGGCGGAGACCCAGTACTTC
CASSIRRGLAGAETQYF
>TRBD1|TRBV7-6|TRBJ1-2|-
TGTGCCAGCAGACGGACAGGGGAAGGCTACACCTTC
CASRRTGEGYTF
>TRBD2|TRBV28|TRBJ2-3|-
TGTGCCAGCAGTATCCTAGCGGGAGGGCCAGATACGCAGTATTTT
CASSILAGGPDTQYF
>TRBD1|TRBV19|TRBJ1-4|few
TGTGCCAGTAGTTCCGGGACAGCGAATGAAAAACTGTTTTTT
CASSSGTANEKLFF
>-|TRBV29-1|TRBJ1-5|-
TGCAGCGTTGAAGACAGGGGCGGCGGAACCCAGCATTTT
CSVEDRGGGTQHF
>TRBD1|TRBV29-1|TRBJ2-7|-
TGCAGCGTTCATACAGGGGCGGACGAGCAGTACTTC
CSVHTGADEQYF